These 11 T cell receptor beta chains were sequenced from one sample in a study of blood T cell repertoires in COVID-19. TCRdb's table, derived via immunoSEQ multiplex PCR, lists solely in-frame clones and lacks some. The sample has tens of thousands of clones; around 72% are singletons. Sample: peripheral blood. The receptors were gathered from a woman aged 55-69 years in a cohort sampled during active or convalescent COVID-19.

The rearrangement uses TRBV18 and TRBJ1-1, with TRBD1 as a possible D gene (5 bases). This CDR3 comprises 15 residues. V lost 0 bases, J lost 0 bases, and 8 bases lay in between. In germline, CDR1 is KGHSH, CDR2 LQKENI. The CDR3 region is CASSPPGGMNTEAFF. In DNA form, the CDR3 reads TGTGCCAGCTCACCACCCGGGGGAATGAACACTGAAGCTTTCTTT.

This chain joins TRBV12-3 or TRBV12-4 and TRBJ2-1; D perhaps matches TRBD2 (5 bases). V was pared by 3 bases and J by 9 bases, with 12 bases between. CDR3 length: 13 residues. The DNA for the CDR3 is TGTGCCAGCAGTTTCTCTAGCTTTGGTGAGCAGTTCTTC. Amino acid sequence: CASSFSSFGEQFF.

This clone was counted only a few times. The chain combines TRBV6-5 with TRBJ2-3; TRBD1 agrees at 7 bases. The CDR3 covers 13 residues. V lost 6 bases, J lost 3 bases, and 3 bases stayed unmatched. Germline CDR1 reads MNHEY; CDR2 reads SVGAGI. The CDR3 region is CASRSTGTDTQYF. Written as DNA, the CDR3 is TGTGCCAGCAGGTCGACAGGGACAGATACGCAGTATTTT.

V is TRBV5-6 and J is TRBJ1-4; 8 positions match TRBD1. Per the germline V gene, CDR1 is SGHDT and CDR2 is YYEEEE. V lost 4 bases, J lost 5 bases, and 10 bases stayed unmatched. The CDR3 is 16 amino acids. CDR3 sequence reads: CASSDVTGGLNEKLFF. CDR3 coding DNA: TGTGCCAGCAGCGACGTCACAGGGGGACTAAATGAAAAACTGTTTTTT.

The genes are TRBV28 and TRBJ1-2; D gene ambiguous. V shed 7 bases and J shed 4 bases, with 10 bases lying between them. CDR1 is MDHEN and CDR2 is SYDVKM in the germline V gene. There are 12 residues in the CDR3. The CDR3 DNA reads TGTGCCAGCACGAGGGAGGGCTATGGCTACACCTTC. Its translation: CASTREGYGYTF.

This chain links TRBV5-1 with TRBJ2-2; TRBD1 is a possible D gene (6 bases). The germline V gene encodes CDR1 SGHRS and CDR2 YFSETQ. Trimming stripped 0 bases from V and 5 bases from J, with 14 bases between. The CDR3 covers 16 residues. CDR3 nucleotides: TGCGCCAGCAGCTTGGTGGCAGGGGTTGAGACCGGGGAGCTGTTTTTT. This gives the protein CASSLVAGVETGELFF.

The chain employs TRBV27 and TRBJ2-6; tentatively, D is TRBD1 (5 bases). This CDR3 comprises 16 residues. Between the trimmed V and J ends, which lost 5 bases and 2 bases, there was a span of 13 bases. Germline values: CDR1 MNHEY, CDR2 SMNVEV (reference sequence). This CDR3 is CASSPPGIPGANVLTF. In DNA form, the CDR3 reads TGTGCCAGCAGTCCGCCAGGGATCCCTGGGGCCAACGTCCTGACTTTC. Full variable domain (remainder filled in from reference TRBV27 and TRBJ2-6): EAQVTQNPRYLITVTGKKLTVTCSQNMNHEYMSWYRQDPGLGLRQIYYSMNVEVTDKGDVPEGYKVSRKEKRNFPLILESPSPNQTSLYFCASSPPGIPGANVLTFGAGSRLTVL.

The rearrangement links TRBV14 to TRBJ2-7; D unclear. Trimming left V 1 base short and J 3 bases short, with 10 bases between. CDR3 length: 14 residues. Germline V gene sequence: CDR1 SGHDN, CDR2 FVKESK. CDR3 region: CASSQVGAFYEQYF. The CDR3 nucleotides read TGTGCCAGCAGCCAAGTCGGAGCATTCTACGAGCAGTACTTC.

The genes are TRBV3-1 (or the pseudogene TRBV3-2) and TRBJ2-7, with D perhaps TRBD1 (5 bases). CDR1 is LGHDT, CDR2 YNNKEL, per germline (reference sequence). This CDR3 contains 13 residues. V was pared by 0 bases and J by 5 bases, with 8 bases between. CDR3 loop: CASSQDRVHEQYF. CDR3 bases: TGTGCCAGCAGCCAAGACAGGGTCCACGAGCAGTACTTC.

This chain joins TRBV7-9 and TRBJ1-6; 9 bases line up with TRBD1. The length of the CDR3 is 15 residues. The V gene's germline CDR1 is SEHNR and CDR2 FQNEAQ (reference sequence). V was clipped by 5 bases and J by 9 bases; unmatched bases: 8. Written as DNA, the CDR3 is TGTGCCAGCAGCCAATCCGGGACAGGGACTTCACCCCTCCACTTT. Translated, it gives CASSQSGTGTSPLHF.

The table lists this clone with a few counts. This chain joins TRBV7-9 and TRBJ1-1; 11 bases agree with TRBD1. CDR3 length equals 16 residues. Germline values: CDR1 SEHNR, CDR2 FQNEAQ (reference sequence). V lost 4 bases, J lost 4 bases, and 8 bases stayed unmatched. CDR3 bases: TGTGCCAGCAGCTCTCCCGCCGGGACAGGGGGCACTGAAGCTTTCTTT. Residues: CASSSPAGTGGTEAFF.